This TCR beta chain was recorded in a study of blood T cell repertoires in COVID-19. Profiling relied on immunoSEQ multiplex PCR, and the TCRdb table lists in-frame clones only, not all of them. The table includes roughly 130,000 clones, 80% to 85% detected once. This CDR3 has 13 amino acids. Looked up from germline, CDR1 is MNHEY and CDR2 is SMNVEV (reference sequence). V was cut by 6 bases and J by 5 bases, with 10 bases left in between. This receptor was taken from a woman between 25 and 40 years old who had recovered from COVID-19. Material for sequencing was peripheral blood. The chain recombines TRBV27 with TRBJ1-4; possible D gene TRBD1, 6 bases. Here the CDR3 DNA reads TGTGCCAGCAGCGAGACAGGAAATGAAAAACTGTTTTTT. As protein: CASSETGNEKLFF.